One and the same sample provided the 19 T cell receptor beta chains below, sequenced in a study of human T cells and chemical hapten exposure. Regarding time point: pre-sensitization, week 0. Regarding treatment: therapeutic diphenylcyclopropenone sensitization with weekly scalp DPC. TCRdb used MiXCR to reprocess the RACE reads, holding one entry per CDR3 protein. Of 280,000 or so distinct CDR3 sequences listed, almost 8% are singletons. The sample consisted of whole blood, taken in connection with sensitization to the hapten diphenylcyclopropenone (DPC). These receptors were taken from a man aged 18 to 30 with alopecia areata. Some clones in this sample may be carry-over from other donors' samples.

This clonotype turned up a few times. This rearrangement joins TRBV10-3 to TRBJ1-3; 8 nucleotides agree with TRBD1. CDR3 size: 14 residues. After removal of 5 bases from V and 4 bases from J, the junction contained 4 bases not matched to a gene. Germline V gene lookup returns CDR1 ENHRY and CDR2 SYGVKD. The CDR3: CAISLDRAGNTIYF. In nucleotides, the CDR3 is TGTGCCATCAGTCTGGACAGGGCCGGAAACACCATATATTTT.

This clonotype was observed many times. The chain carries TRBV6-6 and TRBJ1-1; no clear D gene. The germline V gene encodes CDR1 MNHNY and CDR2 SVGAGI (reference sequence). With 7 bases removed from V and 3 bases from J, the gap between germline ends came to 18 bases. This CDR3 is 15 amino acids long. The CDR3 protein is CASTPTNYLDTEAFF. In nucleotides, the CDR3 is TGTGCCAGCACTCCTACAAACTACTTGGACACTGAAGCTTTCTTT.

This clonotype showed up many times. The chain carries TRBV10-3 and TRBJ2-1; possibly TRBD1 for D (6 bases). This CDR3 has 13 residues. V was trimmed by 10 bases and J by 1 base, leaving 11 bases between them. CDR1 ENHRY and CDR2 SYGVKD come from the germline V gene. The CDR3 loop reads CASQGYSYNEQFF. CDR3 sequence (DNA): TGTGCCAGCCAGGGGTATTCCTACAATGAGCAGTTCTTC.

The table lists this clonotype with a few counts. The rearrangement joins TRBV28 to TRBJ2-7; perhaps TRBD2 as D (6 bases). CDR3 length: 13 residues. Trimming shortened V by 7 bases and J by 1 base, and 11 bases separated the two germline ends. Germline V gene sequence: CDR1 MDHEN, CDR2 SYDVKM. CDR3 sequence (DNA): TGTGCCAGCATCTCGGGGGATTCCTACGAGCAGTACTTC. It specifies CASISGDSYEQYF.

The chain recombines TRBV2 with TRBJ2-1; 11 nucleotides match TRBD2. Germline assignment: CDR1 SNHLY and CDR2 FYNNEI. Trimming at V came to 7 bases and at J to 4 bases, leaving 6 bases not matched to a gene. The CDR3 is 15 amino acids. The CDR3 spells CASTLTSGTYNEQFF. The CDR3 region has the DNA TGTGCCAGCACCTTGACTAGCGGGACTTACAATGAGCAGTTCTTC.

The chain links TRBV5-1 to TRBJ2-3, with a possible D match to TRBD2 (5 bases). Trimming took off 7 bases at V and 6 bases at J, with 30 bases between the two ends. The CDR3 runs to 18 residues. CDR1 and CDR2 from the germline V gene are SGHRS and YFSETQ. In DNA, the CDR3 is TGCGCCAGCTCATTGCGGGTAAAGTGGGCTCAATCACCGGATACGCAGTATTTT. Translated, it gives CASSLRVKWAQSPDTQYF.

The V gene is TRBV4-3, the J gene TRBJ2-1, with 9 bases fitting TRBD1. Germline CDR1 and CDR2: LGHNA and YSLEER. The CDR3 has 15 amino acids. V lost 4 bases, J lost 2 bases, and 3 bases stayed unmatched. CDR3 sequence reads: CASSLGQGPYNEQFF. The CDR3 bases are TGCGCCAGCAGCCTGGGACAGGGCCCCTACAATGAGCAGTTCTTC.

The rearrangement uses TRBV12-3 or TRBV12-4 and TRBJ1-1; D might be TRBD1 (6 bases). This CDR3 spans 14 amino acids. The V and J ends lost 5 bases and 11 bases respectively, with 21 bases between them. The DNA of the CDR3 is TGTGCCAGCAGTACCTCCAGACAGGTTCCAAGGGCTTTCTTT. Its protein product is CASSTSRQVPRAFF.

The chain employs TRBV2 and TRBJ2-1; 13 nucleotides align to TRBD2. Germline V CDR1 and CDR2: SNHLY, FYNNEI. The V segment lost 7 bases and the J segment 5 bases; nucleotides outside the gene matches: 8. This CDR3 contains 16 residues. CDR3 region: CASKSRLAGGNNEQFF. CDR3 in DNA: TGTGCCAGCAAATCCCGACTAGCGGGGGGCAACAATGAGCAGTTCTTC.

This rearrangement joins TRBV12-3 or TRBV12-4 to TRBJ2-1, with D perhaps TRBD2 (5 bases). V was shortened by 3 bases and J by 6 bases, with 21 bases between the two germline ends. The CDR3 loop spans 17 amino acids. The DNA of the CDR3 is TGTGCCAGCAGTTTTACGGCACTAGGTGAAGGTGTCAATGAGCAGTTCTTC. The encoded protein is CASSFTALGEGVNEQFF.

V usage is TRBV28 and J usage is TRBJ2-5; possibly TRBD1 or TRBD2 for D (5 bases each). CDR3 size: 12 residues. Germline values: CDR1 MDHEN, CDR2 SYDVKM. The V end was cut by 7 bases, the J end by 2 bases, with 8 bases between. This CDR3 reads CASTGRQETQYF. CDR3 sequence (DNA): TGTGCCAGCACGGGGCGGCAAGAGACCCAGTACTTC.

A few counts support this clonotype. The chain is built from TRBV20-1 and TRBJ1-5; D gene ambiguous. Between the trimmed V and J ends, which lost 6 bases and 5 bases, there was a span of 11 bases. The CDR3 runs to 12 residues. CDR1 is DFQATT, CDR2 SNEGSKA, per germline (reference sequence). The CDR3 nucleotides are TGCAGTGCGTGGCAGCTCCATCAGCCCCAGCATTTT. As protein: CSAWQLHQPQHF.

J is TRBJ2-2 and V is TRBV5-5; 8 bases align to TRBD1. This CDR3 comprises 16 residues. Looked up from germline, CDR1 is SGHKS and CDR2 is YYEKEE (reference sequence). Trimming at V came to 6 bases and at J to 4 bases, leaving 11 bases not matched to a gene. In DNA, the CDR3 is TGTGCCAGCAATGGGTTGGCCAGGGGGCTCACCGGGGAGCTGTTTTTT. Translating gives CASNGLARGLTGELFF.

This clonotype was found many times. This chain links TRBV10-3 with TRBJ2-1, with TRBD2 matching over 9 bases. The V gene's germline CDR1 is ENHRY and CDR2 SYGVKD. With V trimmed by 9 bases and J by 9 bases, 12 bases remained unmatched. The CDR3 runs 14 residues. The DNA of the CDR3 is TGTGCCATATTAGCGGGGGCAATCAGCGGTGAGCAGTTCTTC. Translation: CAILAGAISGEQFF.

This clonotype was counted ten times or more. The rearrangement uses TRBV9 and TRBJ1-5; TRBD1 agrees at 7 bases. The CDR3 has 15 amino acids. V dropped 0 bases and J dropped 4; count of bases not matched to a gene: 4. CDR1 and CDR2 from the germline V gene are SGDLS and YYNGEE. CDR3 sequence reads: CASSVGTGENQPQHF. In DNA form, the CDR3 reads TGTGCCAGCAGCGTAGGTACAGGGGAAAATCAGCCCCAGCATTTT.

This clonotype was detected ten times or more. V gene TRBV25-1 combines with J gene TRBJ1-5, with a tentative D call TRBD1 (6 bases). V was cut by 3 bases and J by 5 bases, with 8 bases left in between. Germline V gene sequence: CDR1 MGHDK, CDR2 SYGVNS. CDR3 length equals 13 residues. The CDR3 DNA reads as TGTGCCAGCAGTGAGGGGGCGGATCAGCCCCAGCATTTT. This codes for CASSEGADQPQHF.

This clonotype was seen only a few times. This sequence joins TRBV28 and TRBJ2-5; 8 bases are a match to TRBD1. In germline, CDR1 is MDHEN, CDR2 SYDVKM. The CDR3 is 14 amino acids. The J segment lost 5 bases and the V segment lost 6 bases, leaving 8 bases of the junction unmatched. The CDR3 coding sequence is TGTGCCAGCAGGCACGCAGGGGGCTTGGAGACCCAGTACTTC. This translates into CASRHAGGLETQYF.

This clonotype came up many times. The chain links TRBV4-2 to TRBJ1-2; tentatively, D is TRBD1 (6 bases). The CDR3 runs 16 residues. V was clipped by 0 bases and J by 6 bases, with 17 bases between them. Germline V CDR1 and CDR2: LGHNA, YNFKEQ. Written as DNA, the CDR3 is TGTGCCAGCAGCCAAGAGGTACGGCAGGGGCCCCATGGCTACACCTTC. This sequence encodes CASSQEVRQGPHGYTF.

This clonotype occurred many times. This sequence joins TRBV4-3 and TRBJ1-4; D gene uncertain. The CDR3 runs to 15 residues. Per germline, CDR1 LGHNA and CDR2 YSLEER. The germline V and J ends were trimmed by 3 bases and 5 bases, with 13 bases remaining between them. The CDR3 nucleotides are TGCGCCAGCAGCCACGCCCCGTGGGGAAATGAAAAACTGTTTTTT. Protein sequence: CASSHAPWGNEKLFF.